These 8 T cell receptor beta chains share one sample of origin, sequenced in a study of T cell responses to AZD1222 COVID-19 vaccine. Sequencing was performed with immunoSEQ multiplex PCR; in TCRdb, only in-frame clones are kept and a portion is missing. The data hold more than 100,000 clones, with more than 75% observed a single time. Material: peripheral blood, obtained on day 0 of AZD1222 vaccination. These receptors came from an adult in good health.

This rearrangement joins TRBV6-5 to TRBJ1-1; tentative D call: TRBD1 (6 bases). This CDR3 spans 14 amino acids. Per germline, CDR1 MNHEY and CDR2 SVGAGI. Trimming shortened V by 7 bases and J by 1 base, and 13 bases separated the two germline ends. CDR3 DNA: TGTGCCAGCACTAGGGCGGGACAGAACACTGAAGCTTTCTTT. Translating gives CASTRAGQNTEAFF.

This clone occurred a few times. CDR3 sequence: CASSYNFRVLTF. Written as DNA, the CDR3 is TGTGCCAGCAGTTACAACTTCCGCGTCCTGACTTTC. The V gene is TRBV6-5, the J gene TRBJ2-6; D ambiguous. Deletions cut 2 bases from V and 12 bases from J, with 8 bases between. Germline CDR1 and CDR2: MNHEY and SVGAGI. This CDR3 has 12 amino acids.

The CDR3 DNA is TGCAGCGTTGGGACAGGGACCAACTATGGCTACACCTTC. Amino acids: CSVGTGTNYGYTF. The V call is TRBV29-1, the J call TRBJ1-2; 8 bases map to TRBD1. Germline trimming cut 4 bases from V and 2 bases from J; bases unmatched to any gene: 3. This CDR3 is built from 13 residues. CDR1 SQVTM and CDR2 ANQGSEA come from the germline V gene. The whole variable domain, remainder taken from reference TRBV29-1 and TRBJ1-2, is SAVISQKPSRDICQRGTSLTIQCQVDSQVTMMFWYRQQPGQSLTLIATANQGSEATYESGFVIDKFPISRPNLTFSTLTVSNMSPEDSSIYLCSVGTGTNYGYTFGSGTRLTVV.

The rearrangement uses TRBV7-9 and TRBJ2-3; 14 bases map to TRBD2. The CDR3 runs 16 residues. Germline V lookup: CDR1 SEHNR, CDR2 FQNEAQ (reference sequence). Losses at the gene ends were 4 bases for V and 6 bases for J; bases not matched to a gene: 6. In DNA, the CDR3 is TGTGCCAGCAGCTCGGGACTAGCGGGAGTAAGGGATACGCAGTATTTT. It yields the protein CASSSGLAGVRDTQYF.

This chain uses TRBV5-4 with TRBJ1-2; TRBD1 agrees at 11 bases. V dropped 4 bases and J dropped 9; count of bases not matched to a gene: 14. Germline V lookup: CDR1 SGHNT, CDR2 YYREEE (reference sequence). The CDR3 totals 16 residues. The CDR3 DNA sequence: TGTGCCAGCAGCCCCCGGACAGGGGGCGCGGGGGTGCGCTACACCTTC. Translating it yields CASSPRTGGAGVRYTF. Full variable domain (remainder filled in from reference TRBV5-4 and TRBJ1-2): ETGVTQSPTHLIKTRGQQVTLRCSSQSGHNTVSWYQQALGQGPQFIFQYYREEENGRGNFPPRFSGLQFPNYSSELNVNALELDDSALYLCASSPRTGGAGVRYTFGSGTRLTVV.

The chain employs TRBV15 and TRBJ2-5; 8 positions agree with TRBD2. Looked up from germline, CDR1 is LNHNV and CDR2 is YYDKDF (reference sequence). This CDR3 spans 15 amino acids. V trimming: 2 bases; J trimming: 2 bases; junction bases outside the gene matches: 4. DNA for the CDR3: TGTGCCACCAGCAGAACTGGGACTAGACAAGAGACCCAGTACTTC. Encoded protein: CATSRTGTRQETQYF.

About this clone: A read error may account for a junction end that differs from germline. This chain links TRBV5-1 with TRBJ2-5; D unclear. The CDR3 runs 14 residues. Germline CDR1 reads SGHRS; CDR2 reads YFSETQ. The CDR3 region is CTSSWGSYQETQYF. The CDR3 DNA follows: TGCACCAGCAGCTGGGGATCGTACCAAGAGACCCAGTACTTC.

This sequence joins TRBV20-1 and TRBJ2-1; no reliable D call. Per the germline V gene, CDR1 is DFQATT and CDR2 is SNEGSKA (reference sequence). V gave up 3 bases and J gave up 5 bases, with 14 bases separating them. The CDR3 is made up of 14 amino acids. CDR3 bases: TGCAGTGCTAGTCCGCCTTCCTATAACAATGAGCAGTTCTTC. Translated, it gives CSASPPSYNNEQFF.